These 26 T cell receptor beta chains were all obtained from the same sample, sequenced in a study of T cells in Graves' hyperthyroidism and ophthalmopathy. Amplification of TCR beta CDR3 regions used RNA as the template. RT-PCR in the first round (using the HTBI primer set) targeted the TCR CDR3. TCRdb re-called the multiplex PCR reads with MiXCR, one entry per CDR3 protein. The sample contains 700,000 or so distinct CDR3 sequences, less than 20% of which appear only once. The specimen was blood. The receptor source for this set is a man aged 18 to 29 with Graves' hyperthyroidism.

The chain employs TRBV29-1 and TRBJ2-3; 7 positions match TRBD2. Trimming cost V 4 bases and J 3 bases; bases outside gene matches: 7. This CDR3 contains 14 residues. Germline V gives CDR1 SQVTM, CDR2 ANQGSEA. CDR3 amino acids: CSVVIAGQTDTQYF. DNA for the CDR3: TGCAGCGTTGTCATAGCGGGCCAGACAGATACGCAGTATTTT.

The chain has TRBV5-1 and TRBJ1-4; D is undetermined. Trimming shortened V by 4 bases and J by 8 bases, and 6 bases separated the two germline ends. There are 11 residues in the CDR3. Germline-derived CDR1 and CDR2 are SGHRS and YFSETQ. This CDR3 reads CASSSGEKLFF. CDR3 nucleotides: TGCGCCAGCAGCAGTGGGGAAAAACTGTTTTTT.

This clonotype was counted only a few times. A read error may be the cause here, since a much bigger clone is one base away. The final CDR3 position lacks the conserved phenylalanine or tryptophan, pointing to a likely read error. The J gene is TRBJ2-5, the V gene TRBV2; TRBD2 agrees at 8 bases. Germline CDR1 and CDR2: SNHLY and FYNNEI. The CDR3 sequence is 14 residues long. V was pared by 6 bases and J by 4 bases, with 7 bases of the junction left unmatched. CDR3 sequence: CASRPGLAIETQYL. The CDR3, as DNA: TGTGCCAGCAGACCAGGACTAGCAATAGAGACCCAGTACCTC.

The chain joins TRBV7-9 to TRBJ2-7; TRBD2 agrees at 7 bases. CDR1 and CDR2 from the germline V gene are SEHNR and FQNEAQ (reference sequence). The CDR3 runs 14 residues. Germline trimming cut 5 bases from V and 0 bases from J; bases unmatched to any gene: 4. This chain's CDR3 is CASSRLATSYEQYF. The CDR3, as DNA: TGTGCCAGCAGCCGACTAGCAACCTCCTACGAGCAGTACTTC.

As DNA, the CDR3 is TGTGCCTGGCAGGCTGTCAAGGTTGGCTACACCTTC. Translation gives CAWQAVKVGYTF. The chain recombines TRBV30 with TRBJ1-2; no firm D call. Germline loops: CDR1 GTSNPN, CDR2 SVGIG (reference sequence). The CDR3 loop spans 12 amino acids. The V and J ends lost 5 bases and 7 bases respectively, with 14 bases between them.

V and J are TRBV7-6 and TRBJ2-3, with TRBD2 matching over 7 bases. Looked up from germline, CDR1 is SGHVS and CDR2 is FNYEAQ. The V segment lost 4 bases and the J segment 4 bases; nucleotides outside the gene matches: 14. The CDR3 is made up of 17 amino acids. The CDR3 here is CASSSMPGGRGADTQYF. CDR3 sequence (DNA): TGTGCCAGCAGCTCCATGCCGGGCGGGAGAGGGGCAGATACGCAGTATTTT.

This clonotype appeared many times. V is TRBV7-9 and J is TRBJ2-1; D is unclear. The V and J ends lost 1 base and 0 bases respectively, with 7 bases between them. The germline CDR1 and CDR2 sequences are SEHNR and FQNEAQ (reference sequence). The CDR3 runs 15 residues. The CDR3 DNA sequence: TGTGCCAGCAGCTTAGAGGTGGGCTCCTACAATGAGCAGTTCTTC. It translates to CASSLEVGSYNEQFF.

Many counts were recorded for this clonotype. This sequence joins TRBV30 and TRBJ1-1; D call uncertain. This CDR3 is 13 amino acids long. Germline CDR1 is GTSNPN and CDR2 is SVGIG (reference sequence). V was clipped by 4 bases and J by 4 bases, with 13 bases between them. The CDR3 loop reads CAWTLQFGTEAFF. As DNA, the CDR3 is TGTGCCTGGACGCTCCAGTTTGGCACTGAAGCTTTCTTT.

This clonotype occurred a few times. The genes are TRBV6-5 and TRBJ1-2; D perhaps matches TRBD1 (5 bases). The CDR3 has 15 residues. V was shortened by 0 bases and J by 6 bases, with 14 bases between the two germline ends. Germline V gene lookup returns CDR1 MNHEY and CDR2 SVGAGI. This CDR3 is CASSYSGLIGHGYTF. CDR3 sequence (DNA): TGTGCCAGCAGTTACTCGGGACTCATAGGACATGGCTACACCTTC.

In this sample, this clonotype turned up many times. The genes are TRBV24-1 and TRBJ2-3, with D uncertain. CDR1 is KGHDR and CDR2 is SFDVKD in the germline V gene. This CDR3 spans 14 amino acids. V dropped 0 bases and J dropped 2 bases, with 5 bases sitting between them. The CDR3 nucleotides read TGTGCCACCAGTGATTTGGCTCACACAGATACGCAGTATTTT. Translation gives CATSDLAHTDTQYF.

The chain couples TRBV5-4 to TRBJ1-4; D unclear. Per the germline V gene, CDR1 is SGHNT and CDR2 is YYREEE (reference sequence). The CDR3 extends over 15 amino acids. The germline V and J ends were trimmed by 4 bases and 8 bases, with 18 bases remaining between them. CDR3 DNA: TGTGCCAGCAGCCCGGGAGGGAGCCTGGGGGAAAAACTGTTTTTT. This codes for CASSPGGSLGEKLFF.

This chain links TRBV3-1 with TRBJ2-7; D gene ambiguous. Germline values: CDR1 LGHDT, CDR2 YNNKEL (reference sequence). There are 14 residues in the CDR3. The V and J ends lost 0 bases and 3 bases respectively, with 9 bases between them. CDR3 sequence: CASSQDQGLYEQYF. In DNA, the CDR3 is TGTGCCAGCAGCCAAGATCAAGGCCTCTACGAGCAGTACTTC.

This clonotype was seen a handful of times. Mismatch with germline at one junction end may stem from a read error. The J gene is TRBJ2-1, the V gene TRBV4-1; tentative D call: TRBD1 (5 bases). CDR1 MGHRA and CDR2 YSYEKL come from the germline V gene. The CDR3 is made up of 15 amino acids. CDR3 loop: CASSQVQGSYNEQFF. DNA of the CDR3: TGTGCCAGCAGCCAAGTCCAGGGCTCCTACAATGAGCAGTTCTTC.

The V call is TRBV2, the J call TRBJ2-5; D possibly corresponds to TRBD1 (6 bases). There are 14 residues in the CDR3. Germline V gene data show CDR1 as SNHLY and CDR2 as FYNNEI. Trimming shortened V by 2 bases and J by 7 bases, and 14 bases separated the two germline ends. The CDR3 sequence: CASSENRYRVTQYF. Here the CDR3 DNA reads TGTGCCAGCAGTGAAAACCGCTACAGGGTGACCCAGTACTTC.

This clonotype has just a few counts. The rearrangement links TRBV29-1 to TRBJ1-1, with no clear D. The germline V gene encodes CDR1 SQVTM and CDR2 ANQGSEA. Trimming stripped 3 bases from V and 5 bases from J, with 10 bases between. This CDR3 has 12 amino acids. The CDR3 nucleotides read TGCAGCGTTGAGGGGATCCAGACTGAAGCTTTCTTT. Amino acid sequence: CSVEGIQTEAFF.

V usage is TRBV20-1 and J usage is TRBJ1-5; maybe TRBD1 (6 bases). Trimming removed 7 bases at V and 1 base at J, with 14 bases between. Germline V gene lookup returns CDR1 DFQATT and CDR2 SNEGSKA (reference sequence). This CDR3 has 14 residues. The CDR3 DNA follows: TGCAGTGTTCGCCGGGGGGCGAGCAATCAGCCCCAGCATTTT. This encodes CSVRRGASNQPQHF.

This clonotype showed up many times. The rearrangement links TRBV11-3 to TRBJ2-7; 9 bases map to TRBD1. V dropped 0 bases and J dropped 5; count of bases not matched to a gene: 5. CDR3 length: 15 amino acids. Germline assignment: CDR1 SGHNT and CDR2 YENEEA. The CDR3 here is CASSLETGGTDEQYF. For the CDR3, the DNA is TGTGCCAGCAGCTTAGAAACAGGGGGCACCGACGAGCAGTACTTC.

This clonotype was detected ten times or more. The chain recombines TRBV3-1 with TRBJ2-7; 11 bases align to TRBD2. CDR3 length equals 15 residues. Germline values: CDR1 LGHDT, CDR2 YNNKEL (reference sequence). After removal of 0 bases from V and 9 bases from J, the junction contained 7 bases not matched to a gene. The CDR3 spells CASSQDLLAGAVQYF. The CDR3 DNA is TGTGCCAGCAGCCAAGACTTACTAGCGGGAGCGGTGCAGTACTTC.

This clonotype was seen at least ten times. This rearrangement joins TRBV28 to TRBJ1-5; 7 nucleotides align to TRBD1. The CDR3 totals 16 residues. V gave up 6 bases and J gave up 5 bases; unmatched junction bases: 13. Germline values: CDR1 MDHEN, CDR2 SYDVKM. CDR3 sequence reads: CASSPPGGGGYQPQHF. DNA of the CDR3: TGTGCCAGCAGCCCCCCAGGGGGAGGGGGTTATCAGCCCCAGCATTTT.

The gene calls are TRBV20-1 and TRBJ1-4; a possible D gene is TRBD1 (5 bases). CDR3 length equals 13 residues. The germline CDR1 and CDR2 sequences are DFQATT and SNEGSKA (reference sequence). V lost 6 bases and J lost 6, with 14 bases in between. CDR3 bases: TGCAGTGCCACCGGGACGGGAGATGAAAAACTGTTTTTT. Protein sequence: CSATGTGDEKLFF.

This clonotype was counted a few times. J is TRBJ2-5 and V is TRBV10-3; D is ambiguous. The ends were cut back, 2 bases at V and 3 bases at J, with 7 bases in the middle. From germline, CDR1 is ENHRY and CDR2 SYGVKD. The CDR3 extends over 13 amino acids. CDR3 region: CAISEGSKETQYF. DNA for the CDR3: TGTGCCATCAGTGAGGGTTCGAAAGAGACCCAGTACTTC.

This clonotype came up many times. This chain links TRBV5-1 with TRBJ2-5, with 10 bases aligning to TRBD1. V was pared by 3 bases and J by 3 bases, with 8 bases of the junction left unmatched. The CDR3 has 16 residues. Germline-derived CDR1 and CDR2 are SGHRS and YFSETQ. This chain's CDR3 is CASSSFPGQGKETQYF. CDR3 coding DNA: TGCGCCAGCAGCTCGTTCCCGGGACAGGGGAAAGAGACCCAGTACTTC.

This clonotype occurred many times. The genes are TRBV11-2 and TRBJ1-1; D remains ambiguous. V shed 0 bases and J shed 0 bases, with 14 bases lying between them. CDR1 is SGHAT, CDR2 FQNNGV, per germline. This CDR3 spans 17 amino acids. CDR3 sequence: CASSLDIAGHMNTEAFF. The CDR3 nucleotides read TGTGCCAGCAGCTTAGATATTGCAGGTCACATGAACACTGAAGCTTTCTTT. Drawing the rest from reference TRBV11-2 and TRBJ1-1, the complete variable domain is EAGVAQSPRYKIIEKRQSVAFWCNPISGHATLYWYQQILGQGPKLLIQFQNNGVVDDSQLPKDRFSAERLKGVDSTLKIQPAKLEDSAVYLCASSLDIAGHMNTEAFFGQGTRLTVV.

For the CDR3, the DNA is TGTGCCAGCAGTTATAGCGGGGGGCGAGACGAGCAGTACTTC. Residues: CASSYSGGRDEQYF. The V gene is TRBV6-9, the J gene TRBJ2-7; 9 nucleotides agree with TRBD2. Per the germline V gene, CDR1 is MNHGY and CDR2 is SVAAGI. After removal of 2 bases from V and 5 bases from J, the junction contained 4 bases not matched to a gene. The CDR3 length is 14 residues.

V is TRBV10-1 and J is TRBJ2-3, with D unresolved. From germline, CDR1 is WNHNN and CDR2 SYGVQD (reference sequence). This CDR3 has 13 amino acids. V lost 0 bases to trimming and J lost 3 bases, with 4 bases between them. The CDR3 DNA follows: TGCGCCAGCAGTGAGTCGAATACAGATACGCAGTATTTT. Amino acid sequence: CASSESNTDTQYF.

This clonotype has a count of ten or more. V usage is TRBV20-1 and J usage is TRBJ2-7, with 7 bases that match TRBD1. CDR1 and CDR2 from the germline V gene are DFQATT and SNEGSKA (reference sequence). V lost 4 bases to trimming and J lost 3 bases; unmatched junction nucleotides: 12. This CDR3 spans 15 amino acids. CDR3 in amino acids: CSANSRDRAYYEQYF. CDR3 bases: TGCAGTGCTAATTCGCGAGACAGGGCCTACTACGAGCAGTACTTC.